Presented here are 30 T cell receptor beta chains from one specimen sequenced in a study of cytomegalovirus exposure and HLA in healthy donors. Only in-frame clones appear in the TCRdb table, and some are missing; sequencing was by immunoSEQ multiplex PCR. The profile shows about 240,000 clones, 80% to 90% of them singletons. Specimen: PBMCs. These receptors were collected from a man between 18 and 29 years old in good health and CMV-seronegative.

For the CDR3, the DNA is TGTGCCAGCAGCTTCTCGACAAATGAAAAACTGTTTTTT. It specifies CASSFSTNEKLFF. The chain combines TRBV7-9 with TRBJ1-4, with no clear D. The CDR3 is 13 residues long. The V gene lost 3 bases and the J gene lost 5 bases, with 7 bases spanning the gap. Germline lookup yields CDR1 SEHNR and CDR2 FQNEAQ (reference sequence).

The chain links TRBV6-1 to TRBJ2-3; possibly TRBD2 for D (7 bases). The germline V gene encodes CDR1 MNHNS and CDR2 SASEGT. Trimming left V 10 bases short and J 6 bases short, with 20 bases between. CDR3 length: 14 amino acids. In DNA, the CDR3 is TGTGCCACAGGGGAGGGACTTCGGGTCGATACGCAGTATTTT. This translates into CATGEGLRVDTQYF.

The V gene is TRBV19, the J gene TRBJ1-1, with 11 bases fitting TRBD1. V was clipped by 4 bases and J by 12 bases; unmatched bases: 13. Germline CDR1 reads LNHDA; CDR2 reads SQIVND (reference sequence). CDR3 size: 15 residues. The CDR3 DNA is TGTGCCAGTAGTAGGCCGGGACAGGGGGAATGGGTGACTTTCTTT. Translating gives CASSRPGQGEWVTFF.

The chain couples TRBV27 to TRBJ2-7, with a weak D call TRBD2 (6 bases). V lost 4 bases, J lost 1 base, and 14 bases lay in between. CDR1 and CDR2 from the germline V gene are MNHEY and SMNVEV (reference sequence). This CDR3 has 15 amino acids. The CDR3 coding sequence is TGTGCCAGCAGTTATAGTAGCGGAGGGTCCTACGAGCAGTACTTC. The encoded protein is CASSYSSGGSYEQYF.

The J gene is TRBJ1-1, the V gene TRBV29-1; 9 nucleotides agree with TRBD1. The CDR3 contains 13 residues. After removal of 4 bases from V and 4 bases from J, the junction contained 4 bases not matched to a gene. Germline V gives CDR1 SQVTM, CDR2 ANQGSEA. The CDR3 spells CSVVRDRATEAFF. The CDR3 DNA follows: TGCAGCGTTGTGAGGGACAGGGCCACTGAAGCTTTCTTT. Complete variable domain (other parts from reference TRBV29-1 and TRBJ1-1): SAVISQKPSRDICQRGTSLTIQCQVDSQVTMMFWYRQQPGQSLTLIATANQGSEATYESGFVIDKFPISRPNLTFSTLTVSNMSPEDSSIYLCSVVRDRATEAFFGQGTRLTVV.

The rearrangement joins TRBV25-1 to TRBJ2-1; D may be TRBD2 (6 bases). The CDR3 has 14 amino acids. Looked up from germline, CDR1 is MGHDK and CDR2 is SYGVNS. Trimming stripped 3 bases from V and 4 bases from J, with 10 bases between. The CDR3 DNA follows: TGTGCCAGCAGTGAGGGACTGGGATACAATGAGCAGTTCTTC. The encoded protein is CASSEGLGYNEQFF.

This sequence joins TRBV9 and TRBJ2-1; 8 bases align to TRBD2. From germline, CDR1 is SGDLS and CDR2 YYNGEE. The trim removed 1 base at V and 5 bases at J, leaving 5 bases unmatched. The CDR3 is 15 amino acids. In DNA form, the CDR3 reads TGTGCCAGCAGCGTAAGCGGGAGCGGAAACAATGAGCAGTTCTTC. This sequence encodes CASSVSGSGNNEQFF.

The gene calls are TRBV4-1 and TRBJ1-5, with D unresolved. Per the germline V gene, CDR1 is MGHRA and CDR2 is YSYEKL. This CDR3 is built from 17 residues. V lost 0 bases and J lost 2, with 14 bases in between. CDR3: CASSQDGSALGNQPQHF. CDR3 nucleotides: TGCGCCAGCAGCCAAGATGGTAGCGCACTCGGCAATCAGCCCCAGCATTTT.

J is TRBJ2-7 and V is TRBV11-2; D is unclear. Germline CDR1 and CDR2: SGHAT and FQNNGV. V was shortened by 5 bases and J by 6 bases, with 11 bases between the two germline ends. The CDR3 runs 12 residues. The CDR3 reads CASSTRQGEQYF. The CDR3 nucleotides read TGTGCCAGCAGCACCCGACAAGGCGAGCAGTACTTC. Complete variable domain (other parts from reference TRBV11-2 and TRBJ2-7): EAGVAQSPRYKIIEKRQSVAFWCNPISGHATLYWYQQILGQGPKLLIQFQNNGVVDDSQLPKDRFSAERLKGVDSTLKIQPAKLEDSAVYLCASSTRQGEQYFGPGTRLTVT.

The CDR3 region has the DNA TGTGCCAGCAGTACCTCCGGGACACCCTACTACGAGCAGTACTTC. Its protein is CASSTSGTPYYEQYF. The rearrangement uses TRBV27 and TRBJ2-7; possibly TRBD1 for D (6 bases). CDR1 is MNHEY and CDR2 is SMNVEV in the germline V gene (reference sequence). This CDR3 spans 15 amino acids. V was clipped by 5 bases and J by 3 bases, with 17 bases between them.

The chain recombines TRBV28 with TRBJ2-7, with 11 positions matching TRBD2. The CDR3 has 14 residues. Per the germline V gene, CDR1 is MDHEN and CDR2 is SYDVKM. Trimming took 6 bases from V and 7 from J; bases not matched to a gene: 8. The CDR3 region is CASRLAGGNWEQYF. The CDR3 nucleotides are TGTGCCAGCAGGTTAGCGGGAGGGAACTGGGAGCAGTACTTC.

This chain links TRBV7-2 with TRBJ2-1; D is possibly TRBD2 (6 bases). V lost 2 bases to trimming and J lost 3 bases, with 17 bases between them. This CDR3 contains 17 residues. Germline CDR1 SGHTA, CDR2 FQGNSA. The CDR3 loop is CASSLRVAGIIYNEQFF. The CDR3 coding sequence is TGTGCCAGCAGCTTAAGAGTCGCGGGGATCATCTACAATGAGCAGTTCTTC. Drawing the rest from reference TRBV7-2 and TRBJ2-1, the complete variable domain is GAGVSQSPSNKVTEKGKDVELRCDPISGHTALYWYRQSLGQGLEFLIYFQGNSAPDKSGLPSDRFSAERTGGSVSTLTIQRTQQEDSAVYLCASSLRVAGIIYNEQFFGPGTRLTVL.

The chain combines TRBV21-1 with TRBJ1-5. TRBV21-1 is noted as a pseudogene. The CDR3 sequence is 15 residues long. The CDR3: CASSKGGGAGQPQHF. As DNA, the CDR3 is TGTGCCAGCAGCAAAGGGGGAGGGGCGGGTCAGCCCCAGCATTTT.

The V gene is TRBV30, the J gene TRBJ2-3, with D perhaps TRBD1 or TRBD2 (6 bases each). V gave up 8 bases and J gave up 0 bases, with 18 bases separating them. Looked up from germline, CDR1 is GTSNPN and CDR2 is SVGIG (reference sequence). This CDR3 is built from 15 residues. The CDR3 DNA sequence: TGTGCCGGGACACTTAGCGGTTCTAGCACAGATACGCAGTATTTT. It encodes CAGTLSGSSTDTQYF.

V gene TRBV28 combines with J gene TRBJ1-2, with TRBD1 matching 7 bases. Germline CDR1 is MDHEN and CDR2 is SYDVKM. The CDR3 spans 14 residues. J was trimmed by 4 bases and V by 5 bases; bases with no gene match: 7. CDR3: CASSILTGPYGYTF. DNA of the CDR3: TGTGCCAGCAGTATCCTGACAGGGCCCTATGGCTACACCTTC.

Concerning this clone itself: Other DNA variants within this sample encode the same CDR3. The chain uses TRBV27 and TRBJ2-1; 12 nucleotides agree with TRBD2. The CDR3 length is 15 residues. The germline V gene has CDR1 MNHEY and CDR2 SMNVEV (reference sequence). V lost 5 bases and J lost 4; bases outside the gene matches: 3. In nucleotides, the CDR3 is TGTGCCAGCAGTCCCGGGACTAGCGGGTACAATGAGCAGTTCTTC. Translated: CASSPGTSGYNEQFF.

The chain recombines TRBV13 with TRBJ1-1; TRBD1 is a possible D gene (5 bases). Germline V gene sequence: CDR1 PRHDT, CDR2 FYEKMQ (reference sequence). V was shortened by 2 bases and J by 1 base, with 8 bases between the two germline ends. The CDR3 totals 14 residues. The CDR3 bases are TGTGCCAGCAGCTTAAGACAGCCGAACACTGAAGCTTTCTTT. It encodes CASSLRQPNTEAFF. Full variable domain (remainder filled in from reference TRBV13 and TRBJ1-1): AAGVIQSPRHLIKEKRETATLKCYPIPRHDTVYWYQQGPGQDPQFLISFYEKMQSDKGSIPDRFSAQQFSDYHSELNMSSLELGDSALYFCASSLRQPNTEAFFGQGTRLTVV.

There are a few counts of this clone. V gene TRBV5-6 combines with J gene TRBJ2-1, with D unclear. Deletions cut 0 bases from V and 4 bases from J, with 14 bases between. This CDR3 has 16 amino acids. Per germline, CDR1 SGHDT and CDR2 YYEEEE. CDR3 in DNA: TGTGCCAGCAGCTTGGGCACCCTTAGTCGGTACAATGAGCAGTTCTTC. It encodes CASSLGTLSRYNEQFF.

CDR3 DNA sequence: TGCGCCAGCAGCCAAGATATAACTAGCGGAAAGTACTTC. It translates to CASSQDITSGKYF. V gene TRBV4-3 combines with J gene TRBJ2-5; 8 nucleotides agree with TRBD2. Per germline, CDR1 LGHNA and CDR2 YSLEER. With 0 bases clipped from V and 12 bases from J, the junction kept 6 bases outside the gene matches. The CDR3 is 13 residues long.

The CDR3 DNA reads as TGCGCCAGCAGCCAAGATTCGGGAGCGGGTGAGACCCAGTACTTC. As protein: CASSQDSGAGETQYF. V is TRBV4-1 and J is TRBJ2-5, with D tentatively TRBD2 (6 bases). CDR3 length: 15 amino acids. V dropped 0 bases and J dropped 5 bases, with 13 bases sitting between them. Per germline, CDR1 MGHRA and CDR2 YSYEKL.

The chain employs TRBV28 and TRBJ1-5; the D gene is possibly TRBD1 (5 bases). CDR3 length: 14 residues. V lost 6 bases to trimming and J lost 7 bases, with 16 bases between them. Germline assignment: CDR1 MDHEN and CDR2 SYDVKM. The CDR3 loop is CASSLGALGQPQHF. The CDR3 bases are TGTGCCAGCAGCCTAGGGGCCCTCGGCCAGCCCCAGCATTTT.

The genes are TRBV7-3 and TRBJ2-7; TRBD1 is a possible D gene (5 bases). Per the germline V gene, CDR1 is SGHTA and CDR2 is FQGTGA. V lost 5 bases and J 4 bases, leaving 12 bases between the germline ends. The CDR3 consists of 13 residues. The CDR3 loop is CASSPRQPYEQYF. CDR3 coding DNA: TGTGCCAGCAGCCCCCGACAGCCTTACGAGCAGTACTTC.

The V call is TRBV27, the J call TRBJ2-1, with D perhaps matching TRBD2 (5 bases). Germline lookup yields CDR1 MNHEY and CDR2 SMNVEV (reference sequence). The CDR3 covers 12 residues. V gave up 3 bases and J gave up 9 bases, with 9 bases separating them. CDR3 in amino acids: CASSFGETEQFF. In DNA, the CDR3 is TGTGCCAGCAGTTTCGGGGAGACTGAGCAGTTCTTC.

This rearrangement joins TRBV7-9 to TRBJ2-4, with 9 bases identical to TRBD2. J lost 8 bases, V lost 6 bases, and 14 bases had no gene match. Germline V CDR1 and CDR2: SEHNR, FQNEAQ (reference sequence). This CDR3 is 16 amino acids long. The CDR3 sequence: CASREVSGSDRDIQYF. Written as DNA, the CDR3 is TGTGCCAGCAGGGAGGTTAGCGGGAGTGATCGAGACATTCAGTACTTC.

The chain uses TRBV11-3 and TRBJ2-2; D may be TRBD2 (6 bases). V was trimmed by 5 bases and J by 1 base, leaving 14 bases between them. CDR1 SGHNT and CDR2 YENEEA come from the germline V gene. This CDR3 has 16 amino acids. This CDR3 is CASSLTWGENTGELFF. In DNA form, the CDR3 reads TGTGCCAGCAGCCTAACGTGGGGGGAGAACACCGGGGAGCTGTTTTTT. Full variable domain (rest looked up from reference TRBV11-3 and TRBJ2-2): EAGVVQSPRYKIIEKKQPVAFWCNPISGHNTLYWYLQNLGQGPELLIRYENEEAVDDSQLPKDRFSAERLKGVDSTLKIQPAELGDSAVYLCASSLTWGENTGELFFGEGSRLTVL.

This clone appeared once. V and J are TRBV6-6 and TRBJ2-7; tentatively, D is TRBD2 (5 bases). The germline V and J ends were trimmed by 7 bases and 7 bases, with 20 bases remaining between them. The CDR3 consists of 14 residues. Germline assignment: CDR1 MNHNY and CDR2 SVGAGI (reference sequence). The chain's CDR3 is CASTLQGSYVEQYF. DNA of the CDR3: TGTGCCAGCACCCTACAAGGGAGCTACGTGGAGCAGTACTTC.

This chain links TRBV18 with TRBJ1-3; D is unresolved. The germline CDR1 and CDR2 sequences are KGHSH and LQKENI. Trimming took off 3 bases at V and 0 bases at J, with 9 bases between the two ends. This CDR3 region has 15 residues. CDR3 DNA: TGTGCCAGCTCACCGGGCGACAACTCTGGAAACACCATATATTTT. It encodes CASSPGDNSGNTIYF.

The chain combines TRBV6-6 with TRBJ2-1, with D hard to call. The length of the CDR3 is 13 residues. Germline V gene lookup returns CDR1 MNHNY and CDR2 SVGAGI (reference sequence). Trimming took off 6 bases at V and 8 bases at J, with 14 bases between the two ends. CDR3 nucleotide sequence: TGTGCCAGCAGAACCTCTAGTATCCATGAGCAGTTCTTC. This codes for CASRTSSIHEQFF.

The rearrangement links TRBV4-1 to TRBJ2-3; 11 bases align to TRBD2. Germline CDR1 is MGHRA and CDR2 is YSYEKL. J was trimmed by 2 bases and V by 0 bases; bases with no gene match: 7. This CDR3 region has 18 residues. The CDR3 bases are TGCGCCAGCAGCCAAGATGTCGCTAGCGGGGGGTACACAGATACGCAGTATTTT. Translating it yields CASSQDVASGGYTDTQYF.

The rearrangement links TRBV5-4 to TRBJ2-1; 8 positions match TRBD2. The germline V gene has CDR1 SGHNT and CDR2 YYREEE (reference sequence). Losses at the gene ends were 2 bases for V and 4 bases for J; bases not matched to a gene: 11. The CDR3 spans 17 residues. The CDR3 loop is CASSLEAGVIQYNEQFF. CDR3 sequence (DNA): TGTGCCAGCAGCTTAGAAGCGGGAGTAATTCAGTACAATGAGCAGTTCTTC.